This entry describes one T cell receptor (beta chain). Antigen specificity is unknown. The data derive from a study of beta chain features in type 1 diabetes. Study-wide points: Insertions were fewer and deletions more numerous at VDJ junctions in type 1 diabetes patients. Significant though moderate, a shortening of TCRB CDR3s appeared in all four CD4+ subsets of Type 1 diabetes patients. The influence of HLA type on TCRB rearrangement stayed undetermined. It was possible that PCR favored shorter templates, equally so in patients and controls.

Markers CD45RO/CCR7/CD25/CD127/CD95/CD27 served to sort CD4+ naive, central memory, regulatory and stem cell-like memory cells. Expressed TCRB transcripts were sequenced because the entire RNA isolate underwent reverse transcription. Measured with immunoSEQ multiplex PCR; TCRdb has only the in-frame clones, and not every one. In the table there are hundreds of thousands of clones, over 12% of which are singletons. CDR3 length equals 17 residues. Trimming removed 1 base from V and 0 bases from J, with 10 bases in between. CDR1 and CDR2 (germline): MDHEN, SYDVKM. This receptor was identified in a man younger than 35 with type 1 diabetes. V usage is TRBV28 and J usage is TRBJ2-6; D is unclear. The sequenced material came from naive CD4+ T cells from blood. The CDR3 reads CASSLFEALSGANVLTF. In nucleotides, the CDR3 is TGTGCCAGCAGTTTATTCGAGGCCCTCTCTGGGGCCAACGTCCTGACTTTC.